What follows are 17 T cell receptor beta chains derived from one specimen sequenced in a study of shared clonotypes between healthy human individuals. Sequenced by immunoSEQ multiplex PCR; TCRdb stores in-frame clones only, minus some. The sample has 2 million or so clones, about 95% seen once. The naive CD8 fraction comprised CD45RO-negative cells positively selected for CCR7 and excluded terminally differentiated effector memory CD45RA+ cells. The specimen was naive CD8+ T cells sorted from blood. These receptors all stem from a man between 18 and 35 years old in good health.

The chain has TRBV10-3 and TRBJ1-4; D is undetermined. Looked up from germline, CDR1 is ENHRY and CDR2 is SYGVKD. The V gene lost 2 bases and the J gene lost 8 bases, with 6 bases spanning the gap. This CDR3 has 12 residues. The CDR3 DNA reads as TGTGCCATCAGTGAGGAAGGGGAAAAACTGTTTTTT. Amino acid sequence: CAISEEGEKLFF.

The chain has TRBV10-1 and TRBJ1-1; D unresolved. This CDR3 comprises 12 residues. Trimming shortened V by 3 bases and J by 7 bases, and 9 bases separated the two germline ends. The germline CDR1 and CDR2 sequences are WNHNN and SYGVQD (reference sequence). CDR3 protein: CASSDLTNEAFF. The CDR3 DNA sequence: TGCGCCAGCAGTGACCTGACAAATGAAGCTTTCTTT.

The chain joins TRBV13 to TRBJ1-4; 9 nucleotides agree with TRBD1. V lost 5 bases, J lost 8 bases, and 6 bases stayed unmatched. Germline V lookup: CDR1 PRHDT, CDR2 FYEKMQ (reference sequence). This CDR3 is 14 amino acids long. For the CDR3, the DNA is TGTGCCAGCAGCCTACAGGGGGCCACCGAAAAACTGTTTTTT. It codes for CASSLQGATEKLFF.

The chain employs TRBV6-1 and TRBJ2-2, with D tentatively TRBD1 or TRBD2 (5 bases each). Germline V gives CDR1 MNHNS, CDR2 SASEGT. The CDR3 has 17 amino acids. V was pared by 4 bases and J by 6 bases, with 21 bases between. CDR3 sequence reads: CASSGTGTQPLSGELFF. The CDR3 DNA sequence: TGTGCCAGCAGTGGTACCGGGACCCAACCCCTATCCGGGGAGCTGTTTTTT.

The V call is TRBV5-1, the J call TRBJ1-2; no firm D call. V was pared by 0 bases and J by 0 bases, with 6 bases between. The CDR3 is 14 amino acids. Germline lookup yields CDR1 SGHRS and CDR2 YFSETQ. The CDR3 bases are TGCGCCAGCAGCTTGGAGGGAGCTAACTATGGCTACACCTTC. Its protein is CASSLEGANYGYTF. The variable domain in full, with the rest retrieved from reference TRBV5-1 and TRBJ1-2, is KAGVTQTPRYLIKTRGQQVTLSCSPISGHRSVSWYQQTPGQGLQFLFEYFSETQRNKGNFPGRFSGRQFSNSRSEMNVSTLELGDSALYLCASSLEGANYGYTFGSGTRLTVV.

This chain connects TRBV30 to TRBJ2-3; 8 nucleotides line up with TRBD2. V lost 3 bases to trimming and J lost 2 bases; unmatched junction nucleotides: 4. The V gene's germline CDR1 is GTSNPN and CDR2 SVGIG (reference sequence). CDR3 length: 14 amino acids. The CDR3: CAWSHSGATDTQYF. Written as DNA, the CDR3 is TGTGCCTGGAGCCATAGCGGGGCCACAGATACGCAGTATTTT.

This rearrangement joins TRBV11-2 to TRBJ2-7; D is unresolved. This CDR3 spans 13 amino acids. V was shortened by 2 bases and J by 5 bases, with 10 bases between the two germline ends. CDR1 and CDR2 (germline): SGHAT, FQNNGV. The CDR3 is CASSLFYSDEQYF. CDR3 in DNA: TGTGCCAGCAGCTTATTTTATTCCGACGAGCAGTACTTC.

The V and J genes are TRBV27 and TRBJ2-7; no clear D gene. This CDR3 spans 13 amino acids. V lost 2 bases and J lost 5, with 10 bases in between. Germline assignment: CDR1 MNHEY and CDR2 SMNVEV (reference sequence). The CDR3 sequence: CASSLAPRHEQYF. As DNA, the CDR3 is TGTGCCAGCAGTTTAGCCCCCCGACACGAGCAGTACTTC.

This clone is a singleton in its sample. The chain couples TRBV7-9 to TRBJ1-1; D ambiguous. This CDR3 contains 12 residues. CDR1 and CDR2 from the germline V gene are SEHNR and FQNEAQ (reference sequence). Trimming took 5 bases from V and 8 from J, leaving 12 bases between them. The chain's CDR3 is CASSQRVFEAFF. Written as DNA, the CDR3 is TGTGCCAGCAGCCAAAGGGTTTTCGAAGCTTTCTTT.

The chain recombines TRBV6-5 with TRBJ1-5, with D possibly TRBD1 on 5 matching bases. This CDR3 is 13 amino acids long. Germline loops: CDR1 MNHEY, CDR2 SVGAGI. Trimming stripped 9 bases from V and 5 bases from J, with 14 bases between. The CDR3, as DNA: TGTGCCAGTGGGTGGGGGGGAGATCAGCCCCAGCATTTT. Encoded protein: CASGWGGDQPQHF.

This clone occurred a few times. CDR3 coding DNA: TGTGCCAGCAGCCCCATTGGGGGAGAAAACACTGAAGCTTTCTTT. Its protein is CASSPIGGENTEAFF. The chain has TRBV9 and TRBJ1-1; tentatively, D is TRBD1 (5 bases). From germline, CDR1 is SGDLS and CDR2 YYNGEE. The ends were cut back, 4 bases at V and 2 bases at J, with 15 bases in the middle. This CDR3 comprises 15 residues. Supplemented by reference TRBV9 and TRBJ1-1, the full variable domain reads DSGVTQTPKHLITATGQRVTLRCSPRSGDLSVYWYQQSLDQGLQFLIQYYNGEERAKGNILERFSAQQFPDLHSELNLSSLELGDSALYFCASSPIGGENTEAFFGQGTRLTVV.

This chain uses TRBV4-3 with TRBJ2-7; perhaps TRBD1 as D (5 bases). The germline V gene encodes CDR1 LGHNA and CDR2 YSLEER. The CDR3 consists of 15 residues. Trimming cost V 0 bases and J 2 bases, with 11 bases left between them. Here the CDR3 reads CASSQDLDSAYEQYF. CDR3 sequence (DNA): TGCGCCAGCAGCCAAGATCTAGACAGCGCCTACGAGCAGTACTTC.

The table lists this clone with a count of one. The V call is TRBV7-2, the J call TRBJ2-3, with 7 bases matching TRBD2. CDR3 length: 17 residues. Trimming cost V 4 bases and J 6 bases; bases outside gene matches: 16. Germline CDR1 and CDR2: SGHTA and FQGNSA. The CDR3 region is CASSSLVVGGLGDTQYF. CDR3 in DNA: TGTGCCAGCAGCTCCCTAGTCGTGGGAGGGCTCGGCGATACGCAGTATTTT.

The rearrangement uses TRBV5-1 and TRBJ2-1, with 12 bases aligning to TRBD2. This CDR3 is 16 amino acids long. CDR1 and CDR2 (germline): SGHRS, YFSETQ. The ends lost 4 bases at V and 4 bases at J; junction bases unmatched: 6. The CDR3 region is CASSQTGTSGYNEQFF. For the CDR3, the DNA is TGCGCCAGCAGCCAAACTGGGACTAGCGGGTACAATGAGCAGTTCTTC.

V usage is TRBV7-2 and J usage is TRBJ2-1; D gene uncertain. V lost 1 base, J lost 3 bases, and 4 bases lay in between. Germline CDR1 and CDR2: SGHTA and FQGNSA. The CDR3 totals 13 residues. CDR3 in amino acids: CASSLGIYNEQFF. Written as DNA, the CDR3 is TGTGCCAGCAGCTTAGGTATCTACAATGAGCAGTTCTTC. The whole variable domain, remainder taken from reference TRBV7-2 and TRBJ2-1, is GAGVSQSPSNKVTEKGKDVELRCDPISGHTALYWYRQSLGQGLEFLIYFQGNSAPDKSGLPSDRFSAERTGGSVSTLTIQRTQQEDSAVYLCASSLGIYNEQFFGPGTRLTVL.

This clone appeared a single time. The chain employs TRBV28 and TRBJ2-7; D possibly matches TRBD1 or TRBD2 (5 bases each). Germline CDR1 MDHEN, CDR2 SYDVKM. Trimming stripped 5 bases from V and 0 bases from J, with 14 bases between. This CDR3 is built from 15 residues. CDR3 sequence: CASSLGTAGSYEQYF. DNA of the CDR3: TGTGCCAGCAGTCTGGGGACCGCCGGCTCCTACGAGCAGTACTTC.

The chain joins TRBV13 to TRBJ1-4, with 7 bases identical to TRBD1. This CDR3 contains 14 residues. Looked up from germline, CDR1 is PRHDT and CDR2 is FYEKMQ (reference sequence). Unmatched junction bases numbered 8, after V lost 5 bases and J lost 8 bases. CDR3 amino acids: CASSHDRVEEKLFF. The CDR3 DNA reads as TGTGCCAGCAGCCACGACAGGGTGGAAGAAAAACTGTTTTTT.